These 5 T cell receptor beta chains were sequenced from one sample in a study of blood T cell repertoires in COVID-19. Sequenced by immunoSEQ multiplex PCR; TCRdb stores in-frame clones only, minus some. The sample holds approximately 300,000 clones; 90% are singletons and the top ten take around 0.98%. Sequencing was carried out using peripheral blood. These receptors all stem from a woman aged 40 to 50 with COVID-19, enrolled during active disease.

Worth noting for this clone: The sample contains more than one DNA sequence encoding this CDR3. The J gene is TRBJ2-3, the V gene TRBV5-1, with D possibly TRBD1 on 6 matching bases. From germline, CDR1 is SGHRS and CDR2 YFSETQ. The CDR3 length is 13 residues. With 0 bases removed from V and 6 bases from J, the gap between germline ends came to 8 bases. The CDR3 DNA follows: TGCGCCAGCAGCTTGGCAGGGGCGGATACGCAGTATTTT. It yields the protein CASSLAGADTQYF.

This chain connects TRBV19 to TRBJ2-7; 8 nucleotides agree with TRBD1. The CDR3 sequence is 15 residues long. V trimming: 4 bases; J trimming: 2 bases; junction bases outside the gene matches: 7. Germline loops: CDR1 LNHDA, CDR2 SQIVND (reference sequence). CDR3 protein: CASSTQGVVAYEQYF. CDR3 nucleotides: TGTGCCAGTAGTACACAGGGGGTAGTCGCCTACGAGCAGTACTTC.

The chain recombines TRBV6-1 with TRBJ2-3; D is perhaps TRBD1 (5 bases). In germline, CDR1 is MNHNS, CDR2 SASEGT. This CDR3 region has 15 residues. The V end was cut by 3 bases, the J end by 2 bases, with 12 bases between. Written as DNA, the CDR3 is TGTGCCAGCAGTGATCGGCCAGGGAACACAGATACGCAGTATTTT. Translated, it gives CASSDRPGNTDTQYF.

The J gene is TRBJ2-5, the V gene TRBV5-8; TRBD2 might be the D (6 bases). In germline, CDR1 is SGHTS, CDR2 YDEGEE. Deletions cut 0 bases from V and 5 bases from J, with 17 bases between. This CDR3 spans 16 amino acids. CDR3 DNA: TGTGCCAGCAGCTTGGTAGCTACGCGTGGGAGGGAGACCCAGTACTTC. Amino acid sequence: CASSLVATRGRETQYF.

This chain connects TRBV11-2 to TRBJ2-3; maybe TRBD1 (6 bases). Trimming left V 3 bases short and J 3 bases short, with 10 bases between. Germline CDR1 is SGHAT and CDR2 is FQNNGV. The length of the CDR3 is 14 residues. CDR3 region: CASSFDRKTDTQYF. The CDR3 DNA reads as TGTGCCAGCAGCTTTGACAGGAAAACAGATACGCAGTATTTT.